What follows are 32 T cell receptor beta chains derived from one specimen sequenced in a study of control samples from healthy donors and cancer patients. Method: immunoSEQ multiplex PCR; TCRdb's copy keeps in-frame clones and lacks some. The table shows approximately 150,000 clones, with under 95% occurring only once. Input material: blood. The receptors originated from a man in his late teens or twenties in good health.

The CDR3 coding sequence is TGCAGCGTTGACCGGGGCGCCGACGAGCAGTACTTC. Translation gives CSVDRGADEQYF. The rearrangement links TRBV29-1 to TRBJ2-7; D possibly matches TRBD1 or TRBD2 (5 bases each). The germline CDR1 and CDR2 sequences are SQVTM and ANQGSEA. The CDR3 covers 12 residues. Trimming took off 3 bases at V and 5 bases at J, with 11 bases between the two ends.

As DNA, the CDR3 is TGTGCCTGGAACGACAGCCCAATGGGTGGCTACACCTTC. Protein product: CAWNDSPMGGYTF. The genes are TRBV30 and TRBJ1-2; a possible D gene is TRBD1 (5 bases). Trimming took 4 bases from V and 7 from J, leaving 16 bases between them. CDR3 length equals 13 residues. Per germline, CDR1 GTSNPN and CDR2 SVGIG (reference sequence).

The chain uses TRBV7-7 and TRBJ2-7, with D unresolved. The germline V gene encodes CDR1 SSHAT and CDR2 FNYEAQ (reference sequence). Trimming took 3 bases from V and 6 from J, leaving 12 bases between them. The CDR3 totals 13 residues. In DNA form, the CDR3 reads TGTGCCAGCAGCTTTTCTAGGACGTCCGAGCAGTACTTC. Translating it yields CASSFSRTSEQYF.

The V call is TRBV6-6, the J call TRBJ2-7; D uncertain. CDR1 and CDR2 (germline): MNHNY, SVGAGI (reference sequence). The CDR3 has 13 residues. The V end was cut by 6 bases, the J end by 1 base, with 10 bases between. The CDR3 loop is CASSVGPSYEQYF. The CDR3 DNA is TGTGCCAGCAGCGTGGGTCCATCCTACGAGCAGTACTTC.

CDR3: CASSQVPSGGTDTQYF. The CDR3 nucleotides read TGTGCCAGCAGCCAAGTACCTAGCGGGGGGACAGATACGCAGTATTTT. The chain uses TRBV3-1 (or the pseudogene TRBV3-2) and TRBJ2-3, with TRBD2 identical over 11 bases. This CDR3 is 16 amino acids long. Germline V lookup: CDR1 LGHDT, CDR2 YNNKEL (reference sequence). The ends lost 1 base at V and 3 bases at J; junction bases unmatched: 3.

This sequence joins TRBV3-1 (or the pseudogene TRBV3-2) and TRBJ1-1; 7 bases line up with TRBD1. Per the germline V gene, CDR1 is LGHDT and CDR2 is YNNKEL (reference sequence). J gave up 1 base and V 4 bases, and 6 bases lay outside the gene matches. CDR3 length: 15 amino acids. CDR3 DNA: TGTGCCAGCAGCCGCCGCTCAGGGGGGAACACTGAAGCTTTCTTT. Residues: CASSRRSGGNTEAFF.

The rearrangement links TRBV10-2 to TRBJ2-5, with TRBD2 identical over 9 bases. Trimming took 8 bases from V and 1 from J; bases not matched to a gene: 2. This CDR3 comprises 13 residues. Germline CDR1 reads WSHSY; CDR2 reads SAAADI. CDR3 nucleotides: TGCGCCAGCCGCGGGGGGGCCCAAGAGACCCAGTACTTC. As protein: CASRGGAQETQYF.

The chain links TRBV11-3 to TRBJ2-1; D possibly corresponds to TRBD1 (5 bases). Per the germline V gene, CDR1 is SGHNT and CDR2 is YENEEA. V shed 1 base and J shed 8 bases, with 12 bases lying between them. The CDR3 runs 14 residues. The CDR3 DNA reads TGTGCCAGCAGCTTAGGAGACAGTAGGTATGAGCAGTTCTTC. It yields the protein CASSLGDSRYEQFF.

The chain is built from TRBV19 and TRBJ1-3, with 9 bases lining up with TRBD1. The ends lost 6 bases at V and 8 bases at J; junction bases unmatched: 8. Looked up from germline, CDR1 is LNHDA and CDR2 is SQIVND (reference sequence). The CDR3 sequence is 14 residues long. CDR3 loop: CASRPLGQGDTIYF. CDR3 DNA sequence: TGTGCCAGTAGGCCGTTGGGACAGGGAGACACCATATATTTT. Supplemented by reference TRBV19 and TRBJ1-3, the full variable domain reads DGGITQSPKYLFRKEGQNVTLSCEQNLNHDAMYWYRQDPGQGLRLIYYSQIVNDFQKGDIAEGYSVSREKKESFPLTVTSAQKNPTAFYLCASRPLGQGDTIYFGEGSWLTVV.

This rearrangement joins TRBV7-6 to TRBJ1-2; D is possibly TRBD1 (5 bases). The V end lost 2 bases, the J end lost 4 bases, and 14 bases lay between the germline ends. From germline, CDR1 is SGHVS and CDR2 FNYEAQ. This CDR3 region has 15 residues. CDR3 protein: CASSLSGAEGYGYTF. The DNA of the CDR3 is TGTGCCAGCAGCTTATCCGGGGCAGAGGGCTATGGCTACACCTTC.

CDR3 in amino acids: CASSGPGQGRPHEQYF. In nucleotides, the CDR3 is TGTGCCAGCAGCGGACCAGGACAGGGGAGGCCTCACGAGCAGTACTTC. The chain recombines TRBV9 with TRBJ2-7, with TRBD1 matching 9 bases. V was clipped by 3 bases and J by 5 bases; unmatched bases: 12. This CDR3 region has 16 residues. CDR1 and CDR2 (germline): SGDLS, YYNGEE.

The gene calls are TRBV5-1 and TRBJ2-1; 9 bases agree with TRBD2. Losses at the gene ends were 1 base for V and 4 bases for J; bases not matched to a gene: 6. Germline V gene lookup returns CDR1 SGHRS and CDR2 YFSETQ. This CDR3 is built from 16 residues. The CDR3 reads CASSLLGGGGYNEQFF. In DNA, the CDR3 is TGCGCCAGCAGCTTGCTCGGCGGGGGGGGTTACAATGAGCAGTTCTTC.

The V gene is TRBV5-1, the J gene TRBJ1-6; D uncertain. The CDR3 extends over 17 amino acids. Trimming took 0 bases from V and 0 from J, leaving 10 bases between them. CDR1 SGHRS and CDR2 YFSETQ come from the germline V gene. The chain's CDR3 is CASSLGPVSSYNSPLHF. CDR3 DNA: TGCGCCAGCAGCTTGGGCCCAGTGAGCTCCTATAATTCACCCCTCCACTTT. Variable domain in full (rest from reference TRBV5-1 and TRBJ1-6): KAGVTQTPRYLIKTRGQQVTLSCSPISGHRSVSWYQQTPGQGLQFLFEYFSETQRNKGNFPGRFSGRQFSNSRSEMNVSTLELGDSALYLCASSLGPVSSYNSPLHFGNGTRLTVT.

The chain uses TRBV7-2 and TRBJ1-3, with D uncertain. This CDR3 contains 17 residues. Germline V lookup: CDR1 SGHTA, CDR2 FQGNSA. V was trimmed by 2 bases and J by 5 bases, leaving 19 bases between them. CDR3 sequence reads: CASSLHASGFGRNTIYF. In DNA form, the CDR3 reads TGTGCCAGCAGCTTACACGCGTCGGGGTTCGGAAGAAACACCATATATTTT.

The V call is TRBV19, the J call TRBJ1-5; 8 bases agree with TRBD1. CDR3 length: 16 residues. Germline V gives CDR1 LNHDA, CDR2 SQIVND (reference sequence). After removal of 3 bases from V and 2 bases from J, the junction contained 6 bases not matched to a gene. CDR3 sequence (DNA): TGTGCCAGTAGTATCCCCGGACAGGGAGGCAATCAGCCCCAGCATTTT. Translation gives CASSIPGQGGNQPQHF.

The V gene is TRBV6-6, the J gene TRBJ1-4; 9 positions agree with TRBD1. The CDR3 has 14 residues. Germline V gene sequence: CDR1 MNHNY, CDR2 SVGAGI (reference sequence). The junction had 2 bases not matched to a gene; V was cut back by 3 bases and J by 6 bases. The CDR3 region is CASSYWTGDEKLFF. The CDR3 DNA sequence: TGTGCCAGCAGTTATTGGACAGGGGATGAAAAACTGTTTTTT.

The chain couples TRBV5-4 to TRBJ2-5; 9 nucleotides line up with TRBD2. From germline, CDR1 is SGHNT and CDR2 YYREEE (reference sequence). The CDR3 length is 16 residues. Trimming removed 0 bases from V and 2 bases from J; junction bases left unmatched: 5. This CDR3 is CASSLALAGKQETQYF. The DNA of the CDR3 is TGTGCCAGCAGCTTGGCTCTAGCGGGGAAGCAAGAGACCCAGTACTTC.

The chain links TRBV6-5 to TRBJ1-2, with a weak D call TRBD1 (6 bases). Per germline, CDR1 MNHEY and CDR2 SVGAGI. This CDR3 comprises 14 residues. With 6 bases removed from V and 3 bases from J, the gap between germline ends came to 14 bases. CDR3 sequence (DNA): TGTGCCAGCAGCGCCCGCGGGGGGCACTATGGCTACACCTTC. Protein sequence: CASSARGGHYGYTF.

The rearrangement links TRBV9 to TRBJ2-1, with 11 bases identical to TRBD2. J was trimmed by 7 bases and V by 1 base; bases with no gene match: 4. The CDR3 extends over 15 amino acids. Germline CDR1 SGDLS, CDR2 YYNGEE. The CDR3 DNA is TGTGCCAGCAGCGTAATGCTAGCGGGGGGAAATGAGCAGTTCTTC. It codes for CASSVMLAGGNEQFF.

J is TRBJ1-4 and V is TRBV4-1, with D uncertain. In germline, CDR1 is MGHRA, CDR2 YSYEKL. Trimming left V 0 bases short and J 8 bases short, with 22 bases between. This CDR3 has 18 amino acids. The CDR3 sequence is CASSQDRGRLTLREKLFF. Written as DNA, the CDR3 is TGCGCCAGCAGCCAAGATCGAGGTCGGCTAACCCTGAGGGAAAAACTGTTTTTT.

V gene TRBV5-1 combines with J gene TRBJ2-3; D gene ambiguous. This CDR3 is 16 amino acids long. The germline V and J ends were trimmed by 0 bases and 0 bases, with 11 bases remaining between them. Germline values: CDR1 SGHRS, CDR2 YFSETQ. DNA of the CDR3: TGCGCCAGCAGCTTGGATGGCGGCTCTAGCACAGATACGCAGTATTTT. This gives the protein CASSLDGGSSTDTQYF.

CDR3 residues: CASSLSKDTEAFF. DNA of the CDR3: TGTGCCAGCAGCTTAAGTAAGGACACTGAAGCTTTCTTT. The rearrangement joins TRBV7-9 to TRBJ1-1, with D unclear. In germline, CDR1 is SEHNR, CDR2 FQNEAQ (reference sequence). V was shortened by 2 bases and J by 3 bases, with 7 bases between the two germline ends. The CDR3 spans 13 residues.

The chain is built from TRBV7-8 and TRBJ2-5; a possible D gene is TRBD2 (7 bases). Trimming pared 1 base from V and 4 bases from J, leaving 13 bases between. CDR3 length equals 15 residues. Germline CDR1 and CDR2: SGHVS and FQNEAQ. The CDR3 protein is CASSLGGGAGETQYF. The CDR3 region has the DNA TGTGCCAGCAGCTTAGGAGGGGGGGCAGGAGAGACCCAGTACTTC.

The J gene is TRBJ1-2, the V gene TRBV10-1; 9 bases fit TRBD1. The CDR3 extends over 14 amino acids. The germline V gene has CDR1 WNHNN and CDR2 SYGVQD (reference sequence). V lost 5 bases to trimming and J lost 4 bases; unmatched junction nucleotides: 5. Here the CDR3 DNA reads TGCGCCAGCAGTCCCGGGACAGGGCCCTATGGCTACACCTTC. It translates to CASSPGTGPYGYTF.

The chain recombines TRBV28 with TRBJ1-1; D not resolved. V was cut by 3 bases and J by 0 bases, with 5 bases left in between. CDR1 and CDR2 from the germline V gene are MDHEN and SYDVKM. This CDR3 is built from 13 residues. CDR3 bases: TGTGCCAGCAGTTTCCCCTTGAACACTGAAGCTTTCTTT. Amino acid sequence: CASSFPLNTEAFF.

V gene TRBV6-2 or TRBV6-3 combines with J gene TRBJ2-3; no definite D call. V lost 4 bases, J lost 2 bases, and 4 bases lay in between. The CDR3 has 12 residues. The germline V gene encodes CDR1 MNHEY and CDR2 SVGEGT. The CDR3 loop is CASSFYTDTQYF. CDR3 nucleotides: TGTGCCAGCAGTTTCTACACAGATACGCAGTATTTT.

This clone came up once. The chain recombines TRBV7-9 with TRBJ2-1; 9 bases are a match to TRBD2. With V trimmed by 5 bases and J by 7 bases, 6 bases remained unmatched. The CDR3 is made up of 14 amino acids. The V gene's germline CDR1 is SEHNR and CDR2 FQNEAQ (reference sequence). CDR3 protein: CASSVGTSLNEQFF. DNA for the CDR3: TGTGCCAGCAGCGTCGGGACTAGCCTAAATGAGCAGTTCTTC.

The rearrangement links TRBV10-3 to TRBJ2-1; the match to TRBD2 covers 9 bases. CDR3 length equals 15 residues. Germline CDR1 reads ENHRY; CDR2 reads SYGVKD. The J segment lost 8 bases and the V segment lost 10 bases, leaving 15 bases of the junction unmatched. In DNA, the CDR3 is TGTGCCACGTTTTTTGGACTAGCGCCTTGGGATGAGCAGTTCTTC. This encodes CATFFGLAPWDEQFF.

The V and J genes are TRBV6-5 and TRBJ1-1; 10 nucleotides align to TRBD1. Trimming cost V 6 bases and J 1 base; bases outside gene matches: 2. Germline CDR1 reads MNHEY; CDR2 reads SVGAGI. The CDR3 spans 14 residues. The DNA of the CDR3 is TGTGCCAGCAGGCGACAGGGGGCGAACACTGAAGCTTTCTTT. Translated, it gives CASRRQGANTEAFF.

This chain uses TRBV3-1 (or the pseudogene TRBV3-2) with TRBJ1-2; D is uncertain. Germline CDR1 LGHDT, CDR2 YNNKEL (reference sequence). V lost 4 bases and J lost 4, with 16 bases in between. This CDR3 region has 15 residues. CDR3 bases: TGTGCCAGCAGCCCGGGTGCTAACAGCTTCTATGGCTACACCTTC. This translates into CASSPGANSFYGYTF.

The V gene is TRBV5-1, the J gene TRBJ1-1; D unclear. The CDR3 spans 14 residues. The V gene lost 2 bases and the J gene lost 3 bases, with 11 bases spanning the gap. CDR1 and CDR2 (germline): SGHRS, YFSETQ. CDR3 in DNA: TGCGCCAGCAGCTTCGGGGAGTCCCACACTGAAGCTTTCTTT. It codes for CASSFGESHTEAFF.

The CDR3 DNA reads TGTGCCAGCTCACCAGTCTTATCCGGGACAGTTAATGAAAAACTGTTTTTT. Its translation: CASSPVLSGTVNEKLFF. The gene calls are TRBV18 and TRBJ1-4; 7 nucleotides line up with TRBD1. The germline V gene has CDR1 KGHSH and CDR2 LQKENI. The CDR3 contains 17 residues. V trimming: 2 bases; J trimming: 4 bases; junction bases outside the gene matches: 10.